These T cell receptor beta chains were read from a single sample in a study of blood T cell repertoires in COVID-19. Profiled with immunoSEQ multiplex PCR; TCRdb holds only in-frame clones, not every one. The data hold fewer than 350,000 clones, with roughly nine tenths observed a single time. Sequenced input: PBMCs or T cells enriched from blood (not recorded which). Source of these receptors: a woman aged 40 to 49 who had recovered from COVID-19. CDR3s include the opening cysteine and the closing phenylalanine or tryptophan. A D gene is named only where the DNA matches it firmly. Clone size is not always given. Where it is, it says once, few, many or a class for expanded clones.

d_call	v_call	clone_size	j_call	cdr3_aa	cdr3_nt
NA	TRBV11-2	NA	TRBJ2-5	CASSPLGETQYF	TGTGCCAGCAGCCCCCTAGGAGAGACCCAGTACTTC
NA	TRBV2	NA	TRBJ2-2	CASSPRTNTGELFF	TGTGCCAGCTCCCCGCGAACGAACACCGGGGAGCTGTTTTTT
NA	TRBV5-1	once	TRBJ2-3	CASSLEIAATDTQYF	TGCGCCAGCAGCTTGGAGATAGCGGCCACAGATACGCAGTATTTT
NA	TRBV5-1	NA	TRBJ2-5	CASKSLPTTETQYF	TGCGCCAGCAAAAGCTTGCCAACCACAGAGACCCAGTACTTC
NA	TRBV7-9	NA	TRBJ1-2	CASSLGEDGYTF	TGTGCCAGCAGCTTAGGGGAGGATGGCTACACCTTC
NA	TRBV4-1	NA	TRBJ1-1	CASSQRMGGVYNTEAFF	TGCGCCAGCAGCCAAAGGATGGGGGGGGTTTATAACACTGAAGCTTTCTTT
TRBD1	TRBV19	once	TRBJ1-5	CASSRGRGPQPQHF	TGTGCCAGTAGTAGAGGCAGGGGGCCTCAGCCCCAGCATTTT
NA	TRBV19	NA	TRBJ2-3	CASRHPGEDTQYF	TGTGCCAGTAGACATCCGGGGGAAGATACGCAGTATTTT
NA	TRBV11-2	NA	TRBJ1-2	CASSQLQGGGYTF	TGTGCCAGCAGCCAACTCCAGGGTGGTGGCTACACCTTC
TRBD1	TRBV6-2/TRBV6-3	NA	TRBJ2-7	CASSYPIGQGKYEQYF	TGTGCCAGCAGTTACCCCATAGGACAGGGGAAGTACGAGCAGTACTTC
NA	TRBV6-5	NA	TRBJ2-7	CASSPTGLNPYEQYF	TGTGCCAGCAGTCCTACAGGGTTGAATCCCTACGAGCAGTACTTC
NA	TRBV18	NA	TRBJ2-3	CASSNMQGTDTQYF	TGTGCCAGCTCCAACATGCAGGGGACAGATACGCAGTATTTT
NA	TRBV10-1	NA	TRBJ1-1	CASSGGQRNTEAFF	TGCGCCAGCAGTGGAGGGCAGAGGAACACTGAAGCTTTCTTT
NA	TRBV5-1	NA	TRBJ2-7	CASSPDTGTNYEQYF	TGCGCCAGCAGCCCAGACACCGGGACAAACTACGAGCAGTACTTC
NA	TRBV5-1	few	TRBJ2-2	CASSLFDSTGELFF	TGCGCCAGCAGCTTGTTCGACAGCACCGGGGAGCTGTTTTTT
NA	TRBV7-8	NA	TRBJ2-3	CASRSSDTQYF	TGTGCCAGCAGGAGTTCAGATACGCAGTATTTT
NA	TRBV2	NA	TRBJ1-5	CASSEWLSGQPQHF	TGTGCCAGCAGTGAATGGCTCAGTGGTCAGCCCCAGCATTTT
TRBD2	TRBV7-3	NA	TRBJ2-1	CASSSEGRELDNEQFF	TGTGCCAGCAGCTCGGAGGGGCGGGAGCTAGATAATGAGCAGTTCTTC
TRBD2	TRBV4-3	NA	TRBJ2-3	CASSLGLAGGYTDTQYF	TGCGCCAGCTCTTTGGGACTAGCGGGAGGCTACACAGATACGCAGTATTTT
NA	TRBV12-3/TRBV12-4	once	TRBJ1-1	CASSLRDEAFF	TGTGCCAGCAGTCTAAGAGATGAAGCTTTCTTT
TRBD1	TRBV25-1	NA	TRBJ2-2	CASREQGTGELFF	TGTGCCAGCAGGGAACAGGGGACCGGGGAGCTGTTTTTT
TRBD2	TRBV13	NA	TRBJ2-7	CASSPLAGGVREQYF	TGTGCCAGCAGCCCCTTAGCGGGGGGGGTCCGGGAGCAGTACTTC
NA	TRBV5-5	once	TRBJ2-3	CASSLSVRVTDTQYF	TGTGCCAGCAGCTTAAGTGTCCGGGTCACAGATACGCAGTATTTT
TRBD1	TRBV19	NA	TRBJ2-6	CASSIGQALGANVLTF	TGTGCCAGTAGTATCGGACAGGCTCTCGGGGCCAACGTCCTGACTTTC
NA	TRBV5-1	NA	TRBJ2-1	CASSPRPEREQFF	TGCGCCAGCAGCCCTCGACCTGAGCGGGAGCAGTTCTTC
TRBD2	TRBV15	once	TRBJ2-1	CATRRASGGAEQFF	TGTGCCACCCGGAGGGCTAGCGGGGGGGCGGAGCAGTTCTTC
NA	TRBV5-1	NA	TRBJ2-5	CASSLVPGETQYF	TGCGCCAGCAGCTTGGTCCCGGGGGAGACCCAGTACTTC
NA	TRBV30	NA	TRBJ1-2	CASNGGIWSYTF	TGTGCCTCTAATGGAGGTATTTGGAGCTACACCTTC
NA	TRBV15	NA	TRBJ1-1	CATSRRGGNTEAFF	TGTGCCACCAGCAGACGGGGAGGGAACACTGAAGCTTTCTTT
NA	TRBV6-2/TRBV6-3	NA	TRBJ2-7	CASSDRGGRYHEQYF	TGTGCCAGCAGTGACAGGGGCGGGAGATACCACGAGCAGTACTTC
NA	TRBV6-2/TRBV6-3	many	TRBJ2-7	CASSYSHSGTYEQYF	TGTGCCAGCAGTTACTCCCACAGCGGCACCTACGAGCAGTACTTC
TRBD1	TRBV7-2	NA	TRBJ2-1	CASSLALFSEGANEQFF	TGTGCCAGCAGCTTAGCGCTTTTCAGCGAGGGGGCTAATGAGCAGTTCTTC
TRBD1	TRBV6-2/TRBV6-3	NA	TRBJ2-7	CASSFPRDRGLSYEQYF	TGTGCCAGCAGTTTCCCCCGGGACAGGGGGCTTTCCTACGAGCAGTACTTC
NA	TRBV7-2	NA	TRBJ2-4	CASSPGGPTGNIQYF	TGTGCCAGCAGCCCAGGAGGGCCCACCGGAAACATTCAGTACTTC
NA	TRBV4-2	NA	TRBJ1-1	CASSPYFNTEAFF	TGTGCCAGCAGCCCGTACTTTAACACTGAAGCTTTCTTT
NA	TRBV29-1	NA	TRBJ1-2	CSVVRGENYGYTF	TGCAGCGTCGTCCGGGGGGAAAACTATGGCTACACCTTC
NA	TRBV5-1	NA	TRBJ1-1	CASSLEYLVSGAFF	TGCGCCAGCAGCTTGGAGTACCTAGTCTCTGGAGCTTTCTTT